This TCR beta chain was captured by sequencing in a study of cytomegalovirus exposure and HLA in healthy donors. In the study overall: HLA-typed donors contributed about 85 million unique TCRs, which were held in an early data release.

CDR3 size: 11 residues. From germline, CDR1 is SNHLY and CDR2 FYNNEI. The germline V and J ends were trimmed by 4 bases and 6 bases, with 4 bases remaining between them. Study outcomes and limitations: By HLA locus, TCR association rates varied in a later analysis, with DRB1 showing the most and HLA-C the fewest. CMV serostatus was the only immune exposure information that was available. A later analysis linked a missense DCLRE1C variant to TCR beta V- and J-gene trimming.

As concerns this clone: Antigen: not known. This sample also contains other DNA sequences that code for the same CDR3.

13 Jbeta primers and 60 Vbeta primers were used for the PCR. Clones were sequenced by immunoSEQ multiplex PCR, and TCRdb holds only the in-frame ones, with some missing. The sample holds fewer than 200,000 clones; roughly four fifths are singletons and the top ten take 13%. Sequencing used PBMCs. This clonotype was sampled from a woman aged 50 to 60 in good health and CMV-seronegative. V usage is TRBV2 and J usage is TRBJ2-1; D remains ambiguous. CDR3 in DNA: TGTGCCAGCAGTGGAGTCAATGAGCAGTTCTTC. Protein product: CASSGVNEQFF.